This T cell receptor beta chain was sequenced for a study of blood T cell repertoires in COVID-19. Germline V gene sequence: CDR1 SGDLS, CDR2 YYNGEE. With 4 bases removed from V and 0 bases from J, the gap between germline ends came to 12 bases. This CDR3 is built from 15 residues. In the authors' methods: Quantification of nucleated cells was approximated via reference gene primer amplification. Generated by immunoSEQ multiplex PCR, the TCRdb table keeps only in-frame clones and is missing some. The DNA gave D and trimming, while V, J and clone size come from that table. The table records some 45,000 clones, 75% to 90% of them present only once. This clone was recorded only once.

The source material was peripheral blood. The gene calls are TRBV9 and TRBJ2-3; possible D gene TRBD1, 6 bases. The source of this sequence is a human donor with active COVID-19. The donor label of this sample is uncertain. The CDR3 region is CASSRQEISTDTQYF. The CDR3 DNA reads TGTGCCAGCAGCCGACAGGAGATTAGCACAGATACGCAGTATTTT.